This T cell receptor (beta chain) derives from a study of shared clonotypes between healthy human individuals. Whole-study results and caveats: Rarefaction showed sorted-subset sequencing was incomplete despite large depth. In this cohort, only blood was sampled, and tissue repertoires likely differ. Some clonotypes were shared by all four sorted-subset donors, while others were not shared. The non-shared ones had lower generation probabilities than the shared ones.

Some clones are missing from TCRdb's copy, which holds only in-frame ones; the method was immunoSEQ multiplex PCR. The repertoire has about 2.1 million clones, around 93% of them found once; the top ten carry 1.5% to 2%. Terminally differentiated effector memory CD45RA+ cells were excluded from the naive CD8 cells, which were CD45RO-negative and positively selected for CCR7. Everyone who donated was a Caucasian adult who lived in Nashville, Tennessee. Per the germline V gene, CDR1 is SGHVS and CDR2 is FQNEAQ. After removal of 5 bases from V and 2 bases from J, the junction contained 9 bases not matched to a gene. This CDR3 comprises 16 residues. Points on this clone: Antigen: not known.

The chain joins TRBV7-8 to TRBJ2-1; 7 bases map to TRBD1. The receptor was isolated from a man younger than 30 in good health. Some clones in this sample may be carry-over from other donors' samples. Sequences were obtained from naive CD8+ T cells from PBMCs. The CDR3 sequence is CASSESGQRTYNEQFF. In nucleotides, the CDR3 is TGTGCCAGCAGCGAATCGGGACAGCGAACCTACAATGAGCAGTTCTTC.